Each of the 9 T cell receptor beta chains below was sequenced from the same sample in a study of cytomegalovirus exposure and HLA in healthy donors. Primers included in the PCR were 60 Vbeta and 13 Jbeta primers. Data came from immunoSEQ multiplex PCR; TCRdb stores just in-frame clones and leaves some out. The data contain roughly 160,000 clones, around 90% of them singletons. Sequenced material: PBMCs. The receptors derive from a woman aged 25-40 years in good health and CMV-seronegative.

The rearrangement links TRBV5-1 to TRBJ1-1, with D possibly being TRBD1 (5 bases). Trimming took 4 bases from V and 3 from J, leaving 16 bases between them. Germline V gives CDR1 SGHRS, CDR2 YFSETQ. The CDR3 consists of 15 residues. This chain's CDR3 is CASSPLMARDTEAFF. The CDR3 region has the DNA TGCGCCAGCAGCCCCCTGATGGCCAGGGACACTGAAGCTTTCTTT. Filled out from reference TRBV5-1 and TRBJ1-1, the complete variable domain reads KAGVTQTPRYLIKTRGQQVTLSCSPISGHRSVSWYQQTPGQGLQFLFEYFSETQRNKGNFPGRFSGRQFSNSRSEMNVSTLELGDSALYLCASSPLMARDTEAFFGQGTRLTVV.

Remarks on this clone: Different DNA sequences within this sample yield the same CDR3. The chain recombines TRBV29-1 with TRBJ2-7; a weak D match, TRBD2 (5 bases). The CDR3 covers 15 residues. From germline, CDR1 is SQVTM and CDR2 ANQGSEA. Trimming pared 6 bases from V and 0 bases from J, leaving 18 bases between. The CDR3 loop is CSVVAGVASSYEQYF. The CDR3 DNA reads TGCAGCGTCGTTGCCGGGGTAGCTAGCTCCTACGAGCAGTACTTC.

This rearrangement joins TRBV9 to TRBJ1-2; 9 positions agree with TRBD1. The V gene's germline CDR1 is SGDLS and CDR2 YYNGEE. The trim removed 0 bases at V and 4 bases at J, leaving 4 bases unmatched. This CDR3 is built from 15 residues. The CDR3 sequence is CASSVEDRGFYGYTF. The DNA of the CDR3 is TGTGCCAGCAGCGTAGAGGACAGGGGTTTCTATGGCTACACCTTC.

The DNA of the CDR3 is TGTGCCAGCTCGGATAGCGGGATCGAGACCCAGTACTTC. Amino acids: CASSDSGIETQYF. The gene calls are TRBV2 and TRBJ2-5; 8 nucleotides agree with TRBD2. The CDR3 has 13 residues. Trimming took 8 bases from V and 5 from J; bases not matched to a gene: 7. Looked up from germline, CDR1 is SNHLY and CDR2 is FYNNEI.

The table lists this clone with a count of one. V gene TRBV28 combines with J gene TRBJ2-3; no firm D call. Germline assignment: CDR1 MDHEN and CDR2 SYDVKM. Trimming removed 2 bases at V and 1 base at J, with 10 bases between. This CDR3 comprises 15 residues. In DNA form, the CDR3 reads TGTGCCAGCAGTTTAATCCGTGGAGGCACAGATACGCAGTATTTT. Encoded protein: CASSLIRGGTDTQYF.

The chain employs TRBV5-1 and TRBJ2-5; tentative D call: TRBD1 (6 bases). Germline V gene sequence: CDR1 SGHRS, CDR2 YFSETQ. This CDR3 comprises 13 residues. V was shortened by 2 bases and J by 5 bases, with 10 bases between the two germline ends. The CDR3 loop is CASSLQGFETQYF. CDR3 in DNA: TGCGCCAGCAGCTTACAGGGTTTTGAGACCCAGTACTTC. Full variable domain (outside the CDR3, taken from reference TRBV5-1 and TRBJ2-5): KAGVTQTPRYLIKTRGQQVTLSCSPISGHRSVSWYQQTPGQGLQFLFEYFSETQRNKGNFPGRFSGRQFSNSRSEMNVSTLELGDSALYLCASSLQGFETQYFGPGTRLLVL.

This chain uses TRBV28 with TRBJ2-6; 9 nucleotides agree with TRBD1. Germline CDR1 MDHEN, CDR2 SYDVKM. The ends lost 6 bases at V and 1 base at J; junction bases unmatched: 10. This CDR3 comprises 18 residues. This chain's CDR3 is CASSFPGQGFSGANVLTF. DNA of the CDR3: TGTGCCAGCAGCTTCCCGGGACAGGGATTTTCTGGGGCCAACGTCCTGACTTTC.

The chain recombines TRBV5-4 with TRBJ1-2; 9 positions match TRBD1. Germline-derived CDR1 and CDR2 are SGHNT and YYREEE (reference sequence). With 1 base clipped from V and 8 bases from J, the junction kept 18 bases outside the gene matches. The CDR3 is 18 amino acids. Written as DNA, the CDR3 is TGTGCCAGCAGCTTGCCACTAGGTTTTTTACAGGGGGCTGGAGGCTACACCTTC. This translates into CASSLPLGFLQGAGGYTF.

With respect to this clone: This sample includes further DNA sequences coding for the same CDR3. The chain links TRBV18 to TRBJ2-3, with a weak D call TRBD2 (5 bases). Germline V gene lookup returns CDR1 KGHSH and CDR2 LQKENI. This CDR3 comprises 15 residues. Trimming pared 1 base from V and 0 bases from J, leaving 8 bases between. CDR3 in DNA: TGTGCCAGCTCACCACGGGGAGATAGCACAGATACGCAGTATTTT. Protein sequence: CASSPRGDSTDTQYF.